The clone carrying this TCR beta chain was seen a single time. Its antigen is still unknown. The sequencing template was cDNA reverse transcribed from extracted RNA. Libraries were prepared by immunoSEQ multiplex PCR; TCRdb keeps only in-frame clonotypes and omits some of them. The sample has roughly 250,000 clones, under 70% seen once; the top ten hold 1% to 1.5%. Germline CDR1 is GTSNPN and CDR2 is SVGIG (reference sequence). The CDR3 is 13 residues long. The ends were cut back, 7 bases at V and 0 bases at J, with 10 bases in the middle. This sample stems from a study of CD8+ T cells in alopecia areata. On the study more broadly: It was oral tofacitinib, at 5 to 10 mg twice daily, that treated patients received.

Peripheral blood samples and lesional scalp punch biopsies were obtained from alopecia areata patients. Study-wide points: It was less clear whether patients shared TCRs than it was in mice, possibly because of HLA. Scalp samples also contribute reads from the resident alphabeta T cells found in normal skin.

The specimen was CD4+ T cells sorted from blood, collected at week 0. The J gene is TRBJ2-4, the V gene TRBV30; D is unclear. This TCR derives from a human donor with alopecia areata. The CDR3 reads CASQDLAKNIQYF. The CDR3, as DNA: TGTGCCTCCCAGGACCTAGCCAAAAACATTCAGTACTTC. The full variable domain, its missing parts supplied by reference TRBV30 and TRBJ2-4, is SQTIHQWPATLVQPVGSPLSLECTVEGTSNPNLYWYRQAAGRGLQLLFYSVGIGQISSEVPQNLSASRPQDRQFILSSKKLLLSDSGFYLCASQDLAKNIQYFGAGTRLSVL.